This T cell receptor (beta chain) was identified during a study of CD8 T cells in Susac syndrome. CDR1 and CDR2 from the germline V gene are SQVTM and ANQGSEA. V dropped 6 bases and J dropped 4 bases, with 7 bases sitting between them. This CDR3 has 11 residues. TCR beta was sequenced from blood CD8+ and CD4+ T cells. The RNA, about 0.45 to 1 ug, was put through reverse transcription using random hexamers. Amplification of TCR beta CDR3 by immunoSEQ multiplex PCR spanned 54 Vbeta and 13 Jbeta. TCRdb called the immunoSEQ multiplex PCR reads again in MiXCR, with one record for every CDR3 protein. Of roughly 200,000 distinct CDR3 sequences listed, roughly 96% are singletons. In this sample, this clonotype turned up once.

J is TRBJ1-3 and V is TRBV29-1; D unresolved. Sequencing was carried out using CD4+ T cells from PBMCs. The clonotype originates from a human donor in good health. The CDR3: CSVMEGNTIYF. DNA of the CDR3: TGCAGCGTCATGGAGGGAAACACCATATATTTT.